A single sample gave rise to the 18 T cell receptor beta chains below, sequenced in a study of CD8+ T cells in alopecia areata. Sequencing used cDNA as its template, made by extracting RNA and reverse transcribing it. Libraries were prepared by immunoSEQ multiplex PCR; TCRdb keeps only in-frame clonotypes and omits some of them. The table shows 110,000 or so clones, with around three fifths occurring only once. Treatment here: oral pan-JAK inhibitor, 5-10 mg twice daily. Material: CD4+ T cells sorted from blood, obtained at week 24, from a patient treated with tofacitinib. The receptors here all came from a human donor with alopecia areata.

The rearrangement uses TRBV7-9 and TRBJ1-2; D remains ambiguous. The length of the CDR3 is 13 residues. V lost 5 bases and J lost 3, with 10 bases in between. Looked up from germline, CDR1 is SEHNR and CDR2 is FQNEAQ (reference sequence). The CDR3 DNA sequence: TGTGCCAGCAGCCACGCGGGAGACTATGGCTACACCTTC. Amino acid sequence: CASSHAGDYGYTF.

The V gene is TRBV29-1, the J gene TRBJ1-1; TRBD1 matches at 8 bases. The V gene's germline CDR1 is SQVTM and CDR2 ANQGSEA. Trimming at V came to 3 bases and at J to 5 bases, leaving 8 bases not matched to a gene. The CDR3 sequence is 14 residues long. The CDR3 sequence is CSVEAPGGRTEAFF. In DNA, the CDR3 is TGCAGCGTTGAGGCTCCAGGGGGCCGGACTGAAGCTTTCTTT.

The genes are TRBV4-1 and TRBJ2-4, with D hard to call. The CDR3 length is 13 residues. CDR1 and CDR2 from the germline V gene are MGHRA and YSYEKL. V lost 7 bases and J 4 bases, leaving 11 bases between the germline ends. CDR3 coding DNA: TGCGCCAGCAACGATCACGGGAAAAACATTCAGTACTTC. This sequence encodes CASNDHGKNIQYF.

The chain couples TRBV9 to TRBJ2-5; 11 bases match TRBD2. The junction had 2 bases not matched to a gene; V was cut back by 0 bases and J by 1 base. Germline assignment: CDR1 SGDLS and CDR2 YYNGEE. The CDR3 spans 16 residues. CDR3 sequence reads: CASSVGLAGSQETQYF. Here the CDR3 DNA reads TGTGCCAGCAGCGTAGGACTAGCGGGGTCCCAAGAGACCCAGTACTTC.

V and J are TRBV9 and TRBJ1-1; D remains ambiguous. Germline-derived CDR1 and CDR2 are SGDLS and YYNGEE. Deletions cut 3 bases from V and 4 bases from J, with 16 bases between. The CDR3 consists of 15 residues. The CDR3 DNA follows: TGTGCCAGCAGCGCGCAAGAGCTAATCGGCACTGAAGCTTTCTTT. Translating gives CASSAQELIGTEAFF.

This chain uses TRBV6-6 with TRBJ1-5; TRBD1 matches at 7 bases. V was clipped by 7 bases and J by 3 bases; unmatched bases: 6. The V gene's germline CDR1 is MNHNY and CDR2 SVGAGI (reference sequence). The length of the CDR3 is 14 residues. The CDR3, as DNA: TGTGCCAGCACCTTGGGACAGACCAATCAGCCCCAGCATTTT. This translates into CASTLGQTNQPQHF.

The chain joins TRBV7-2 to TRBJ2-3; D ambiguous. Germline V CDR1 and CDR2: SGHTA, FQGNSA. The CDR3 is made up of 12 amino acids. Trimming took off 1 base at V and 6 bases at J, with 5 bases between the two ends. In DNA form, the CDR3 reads TGTGCCAGCAGCTTAGATCTGGATACGCAGTATTTT. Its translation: CASSLDLDTQYF.

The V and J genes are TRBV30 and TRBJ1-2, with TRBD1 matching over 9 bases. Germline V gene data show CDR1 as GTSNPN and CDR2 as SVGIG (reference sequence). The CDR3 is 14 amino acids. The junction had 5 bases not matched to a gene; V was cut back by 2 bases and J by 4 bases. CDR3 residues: CAWSTTGGGYGYTF. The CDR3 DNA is TGTGCCTGGAGTACGACAGGGGGAGGCTATGGCTACACCTTC. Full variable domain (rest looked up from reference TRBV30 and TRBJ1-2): SQTIHQWPATLVQPVGSPLSLECTVEGTSNPNLYWYRQAAGRGLQLLFYSVGIGQISSEVPQNLSASRPQDRQFILSSKKLLLSDSGFYLCAWSTTGGGYGYTFGSGTRLTVV.

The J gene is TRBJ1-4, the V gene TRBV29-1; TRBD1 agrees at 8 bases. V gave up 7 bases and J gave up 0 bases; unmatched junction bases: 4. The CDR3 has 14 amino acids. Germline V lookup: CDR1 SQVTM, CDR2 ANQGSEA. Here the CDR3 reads CSGRTGTTNEKLFF. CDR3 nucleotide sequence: TGCAGCGGGCGGACAGGGACAACTAATGAAAAACTGTTTTTT.

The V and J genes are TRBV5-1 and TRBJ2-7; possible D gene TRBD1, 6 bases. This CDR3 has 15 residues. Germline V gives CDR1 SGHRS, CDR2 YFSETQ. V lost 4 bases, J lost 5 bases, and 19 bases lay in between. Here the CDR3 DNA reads TGCGCCAGCAGCCTGATTCAGGGGAAAAGGGACGAGCAGTACTTC. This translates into CASSLIQGKRDEQYF.

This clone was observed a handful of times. CDR3: CAISEMSGGTEQFF. CDR3 nucleotide sequence: TGTGCCATCAGTGAGATGAGCGGGGGGACTGAGCAGTTCTTC. The V call is TRBV10-3, the J call TRBJ2-1, with 9 bases lining up with TRBD2. This CDR3 region has 14 residues. After removal of 2 bases from V and 9 bases from J, the junction contained 5 bases not matched to a gene. Germline CDR1 ENHRY, CDR2 SYGVKD.

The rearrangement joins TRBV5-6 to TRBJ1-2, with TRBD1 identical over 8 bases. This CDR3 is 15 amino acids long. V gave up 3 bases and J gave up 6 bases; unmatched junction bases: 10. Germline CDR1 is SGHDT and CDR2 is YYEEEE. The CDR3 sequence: CASSSAMGQADGYTF. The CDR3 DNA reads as TGTGCCAGCAGCTCCGCAATGGGACAGGCGGATGGCTACACCTTC.

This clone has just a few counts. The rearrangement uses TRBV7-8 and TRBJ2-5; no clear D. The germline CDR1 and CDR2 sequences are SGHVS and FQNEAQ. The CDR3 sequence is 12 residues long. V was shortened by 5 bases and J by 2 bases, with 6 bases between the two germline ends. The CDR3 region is CASSPTQETQYF. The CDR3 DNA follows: TGTGCCAGCAGCCCAACTCAAGAGACCCAGTACTTC.

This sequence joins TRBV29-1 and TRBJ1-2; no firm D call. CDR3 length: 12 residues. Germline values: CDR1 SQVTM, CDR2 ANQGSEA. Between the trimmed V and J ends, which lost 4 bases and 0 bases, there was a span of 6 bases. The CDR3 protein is CSVVFSNYGYTF. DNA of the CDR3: TGCAGCGTTGTGTTTTCTAACTATGGCTACACCTTC. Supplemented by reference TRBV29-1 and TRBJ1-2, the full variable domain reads SAVISQKPSRDICQRGTSLTIQCQVDSQVTMMFWYRQQPGQSLTLIATANQGSEATYESGFVIDKFPISRPNLTFSTLTVSNMSPEDSSIYLCSVVFSNYGYTFGSGTRLTVV.

The CDR3 nucleotides read TGCGCCAGCAGCCAAGATGGCGGTGCCAATCAGCCCCAGCATTTT. Its protein is CASSQDGGANQPQHF. The rearrangement joins TRBV4-3 to TRBJ1-5; D is ambiguous. V lost 0 bases, J lost 3 bases, and 9 bases lay in between. This CDR3 spans 15 amino acids. Germline CDR1 and CDR2: LGHNA and YSLEER.

The CDR3 sequence is CASSPGQGPNQPQHF. In DNA, the CDR3 is TGTGCCAGCTCCCCTGGACAGGGCCCCAATCAGCCCCAGCATTTT. This sequence joins TRBV18 and TRBJ1-5; 8 bases are a match to TRBD1. Germline V gene sequence: CDR1 KGHSH, CDR2 LQKENI. CDR3 size: 15 residues. V shed 6 bases and J 3 bases; nucleotides not matched to a gene: 7.

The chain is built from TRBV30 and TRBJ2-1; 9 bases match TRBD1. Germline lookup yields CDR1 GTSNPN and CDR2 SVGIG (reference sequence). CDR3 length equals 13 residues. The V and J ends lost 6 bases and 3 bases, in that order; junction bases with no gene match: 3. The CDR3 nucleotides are TGTGCCTGTCGACAGGGGGGCTACAATGAGCAGTTCTTC. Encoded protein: CACRQGGYNEQFF.

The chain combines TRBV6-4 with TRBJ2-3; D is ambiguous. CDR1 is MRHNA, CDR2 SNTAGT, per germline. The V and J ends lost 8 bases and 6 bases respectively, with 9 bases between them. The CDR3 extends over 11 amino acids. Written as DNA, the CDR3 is TGTGCCAGCGGGAAAAGGGATACGCAGTATTTT. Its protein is CASGKRDTQYF.